A single count supports the clone carrying this TCR beta chain. Its antigen remains unidentified. Every specimen provided about 0.9-11 million cryopreserved PBMC before DNA extraction took place. This entry comes from a study of long-term antiretroviral therapy in people with HIV. Broader study findings: Within the repertoire, clones expanded before ART were dominant at all time points. CDR3 length ranges were narrower in HIV repertoires than in controls. Despite increasing after ART, diversity remained lower than that of transplant donor controls.

The authors ran the immunoSEQ assay, v3.0, at survey level. Assay: immunoSEQ multiplex PCR; the TCRdb copy retains only in-frame clones and omits some. The data show roughly 30,000 clones, 85% to 95% seen once. The CDR3 runs to 12 residues. Germline V gene data show CDR1 as GTSNPN and CDR2 as SVGIG (reference sequence). Trimming pared 5 bases from V and 3 bases from J, leaving 8 bases between. The chain employs TRBV30 and TRBJ2-4, with D possibly matching TRBD2 (5 bases). Sequences were derived from unsorted PBMCs, sampled 5.3 years after starting antiretroviral therapy. The TCR was taken from a man aged 50 to 60 with HIV. The CDR3 spells CAWAGDKNIQYF. The CDR3 DNA reads TGTGCCTGGGCCGGGGACAAAAACATTCAGTACTTC.